The rows below give T cell receptor beta chains drawn from one sample of a study of blood T cell repertoires in COVID-19. The data were produced by immunoSEQ multiplex PCR, yet TCRdb's version contains in-frame clones alone and is incomplete. This sample has tens of thousands of clones, with roughly 89% found just once. What was sequenced was peripheral blood. These receptors originate from a man aged 55-75 years with COVID-19, enrolled during active disease. The CDR3 runs from the conserved cysteine through the conserved F or W. D genes are given only for firm matches. The size of a clone is reported for some rows only, either as once, few or many, or as a class for expanded clones.

J gene | V gene | D gene | clone size | CDR3 protein | CDR3 DNA
TRBJ1-1 | TRBV19 | . | . | CASRVGPMNTEAFF | TGTGCCAGTAGGGTGGGGCCCATGAACACTGAAGCTTTCTTT
TRBJ2-7 | TRBV12-3/TRBV12-4 | . | . | CASSRQSTYEQYF | TGTGCCAGCAGTCGTCAGTCGACCTACGAGCAGTACTTC
TRBJ1-5 | TRBV7-2 | . | many | CASSSNSNQPQHF | TGTGCCAGCAGCTCCAATAGCAATCAGCCCCAGCATTTT
TRBJ1-2 | TRBV20-1 | . | . | CSARGGGYTF | TGCAGTGCTAGGGGGGGAGGCTACACCTTC
TRBJ2-4 | TRBV6-6 | . | . | CATLSGVLQYF | TGTGCCACTCTAAGTGGTGTCCTTCAGTACTTC
TRBJ2-2 | TRBV19 | . | . | CASSTDPSGDGELFF | TGTGCCAGTAGTACCGACCCAAGCGGAGACGGGGAGCTGTTTTTT
TRBJ2-4 | TRBV27 | . | many | CASMTSNNIQYF | TGTGCCAGCATGACTAGTAACAACATTCAGTACTTC
TRBJ1-5 | TRBV29-1 | TRBD1 | . | CSVGQGLNQPQHF | TGCAGCGTAGGACAGGGGTTAAATCAGCCCCAGCATTTT
TRBJ1-1 | TRBV15 | TRBD1 | . | CATSSGQGVTNTEAFF | TGTGCCACCAGCTCGGGACAGGGGGTGACGAACACTGAAGCTTTCTTT
TRBJ2-5 | TRBV9 | . | . | CASSVGHAQETQYF | TGTGCCAGCAGCGTAGGACATGCCCAAGAGACCCAGTACTTC
TRBJ2-1 | TRBV11-3 | . | . | CASSLETGNEQFF | TGTGCCAGCAGCTTAGAAACAGGCAATGAGCAGTTCTTC
TRBJ1-2 | TRBV11-3 | . | . | CASSLDRQGGRYTF | TGTGCCAGCAGCTTAGATCGGCAGGGAGGGAGGTACACCTTC
TRBJ2-3 | TRBV6-5 | TRBD1 | . | CASSYNRGGTDTQYF | TGTGCCAGCAGTTATAACAGGGGAGGCACAGATACGCAGTATTTT
TRBJ1-1 | TRBV11-1 | . | once | CASSLDTEGRGAFF | TGTGCCAGCAGCTTAGATACGGAGGGGCGAGGAGCTTTCTTT
TRBJ1-4 | TRBV21-1 | . | . | CASSRDRGFYFREKLFF | TGTGCCAGCTCCCGGGACAGGGGTTTTTATTTTCGTGAAAAACTGTTTTTT
TRBJ1-6 | TRBV19 | . | . | CASSIGQNNSPLHF | TGTGCCAGTAGTATAGGGCAGAATAATTCACCCCTCCACTTT
TRBJ2-7 | TRBV5-1 | . | . | CASSLRATSYGGQYF | TGCGCCAGCAGCTTACGCGCCACTTCCTACGGTGGGCAGTACTTC
TRBJ1-2 | TRBV27 | . | . | CASSPLRGKANYGYTF | TGTGCCAGCAGTCCCCTAAGGGGAAAAGCTAACTATGGCTACACCTTC
TRBJ1-1 | TRBV19 | . | . | CASSILGGDTEAFF | TGTGCCAGTAGTATATTGGGGGGGGACACTGAAGCTTTCTTT
TRBJ2-2 | TRBV7-8 | TRBD1 | . | CASSSGQGYTGELFF | TGTGCCAGCAGCTCCGGACAGGGGTACACCGGGGAGCTGTTTTTT
TRBJ2-1 | TRBV10-2 | TRBD2 | . | CASTSLAGSIGQFF | TGCGCCAGCACGTCCCTAGCGGGATCCATAGGGCAGTTCTTC
TRBJ2-1 | TRBV11-3 | . | few | CASSLERQGQFF | TGTGCCAGCAGCTTAGAACGACAAGGGCAGTTCTTC
TRBJ2-1 | TRBV5-3 | TRBD2 | . | CARSLAGPYNEQFF | TGTGCCAGATCGCTAGCGGGCCCTTACAATGAGCAGTTCTTC
TRBJ2-7 | TRBV19 | TRBD1 | . | CATRQGSEAYEQYF | TGTGCCACTAGACAGGGGAGCGAGGCCTACGAGCAGTACTTC
TRBJ1-2 | TRBV27 | TRBD1 | . | CASSTRQGYYGYTF | TGTGCCAGCTCAACCCGACAGGGGTACTATGGCTACACCTTC
TRBJ2-7 | TRBV4-3 | TRBD1 | . | CASSPLTGASSEQYF | TGCGCTAGCAGCCCTTTGACAGGGGCATCGAGCGAGCAGTACTTC
TRBJ1-4 | TRBV6-5 | TRBD1 | . | CASRGTGGREKLFF | TGTGCCAGCAGGGGGACAGGGGGTAGGGAAAAACTGTTTTTT
TRBJ2-2 | TRBV7-3 | . | few | CASSLTWPTGELFF | TGTGCCAGCAGCTTAACGTGGCCAACCGGGGAGCTGTTTTTT